This TCR beta chain originates from a study of T cell repertoires and Cas9 in healthy adults. Study-wide results and limits: SpCas9-reactive effector T cells were reportedly restrained in vitro by SpCas9-reactive regulatory T cells.

Comments on this clone: Its specificity is not known.

Germline lookup yields CDR1 SGHVS and CDR2 FQNEAQ. The CDR3 extends over 18 amino acids. V was cut by 5 bases and J by 2 bases, with 24 bases left in between. TCRdb keeps only in-frame clones here, not all; method: immunoSEQ multiplex PCR. The sample shows more than 20,000 clones, around 92% of them seen only once. This clonotype originated in a human donor in good health. The material sequenced was CD4+ effector T cells (CD127+, CD25-, CD137-, CD154-) from PBMCs; culture status not recorded. This chain uses TRBV7-8 with TRBJ1-2; a weak D match, TRBD1 (6 bases). The CDR3, as DNA: TGTGCCAGCAGCCCCAAGACGAATCGACAGGTCATAAACTATGGCTACACCTTC. Its protein is CASSPKTNRQVINYGYTF.